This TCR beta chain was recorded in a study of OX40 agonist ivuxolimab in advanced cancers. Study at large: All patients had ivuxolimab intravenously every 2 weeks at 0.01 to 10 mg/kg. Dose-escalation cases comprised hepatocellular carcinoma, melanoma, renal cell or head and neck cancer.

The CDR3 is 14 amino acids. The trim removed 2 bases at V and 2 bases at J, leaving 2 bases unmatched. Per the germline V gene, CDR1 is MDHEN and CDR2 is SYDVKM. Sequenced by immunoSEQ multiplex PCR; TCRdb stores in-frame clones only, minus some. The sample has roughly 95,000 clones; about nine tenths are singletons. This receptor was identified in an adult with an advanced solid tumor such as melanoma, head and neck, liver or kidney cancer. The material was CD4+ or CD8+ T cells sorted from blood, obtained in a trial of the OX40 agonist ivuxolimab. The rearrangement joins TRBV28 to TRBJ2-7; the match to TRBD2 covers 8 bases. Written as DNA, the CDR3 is TGTGCCAGCAGTTTAGCGGGAGGAACCTACGAGCAGTACTTC. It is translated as CASSLAGGTYEQYF.